Listed below are T cell receptor beta chains from one sample, sequenced in a study of chemoradiotherapy in HPV16-positive cancers. Repertoires were generated with immunoSEQ multiplex PCR, while TCRdb's copy carries only in-frame clones and drops some. The sample carries 53,000 or so clones, about 92% recorded once. The material sequenced was blood, taken from a patient who underwent chemoradiotherapy. Receptor source: a human donor with HPV-associated anogenital cancer. CDR3s include the opening cysteine and the closing phenylalanine or tryptophan. Each record gives: clone size, D gene, J gene, V gene, CDR3 DNA, CDR3 protein. The D gene is left open where the match is weak. Only some rows state a clone size, as once, few, many or a class for expanded clones.

clone size: .
D gene: TRBD1
J gene: TRBJ1-3
V gene: TRBV28
CDR3 DNA: TGTGCCAGCAGTTCAGGACAGGTCTCTGGAAACACCATATATTTT
CDR3 protein: CASSSGQVSGNTIYF

clone size: .
D gene: TRBD1
J gene: TRBJ2-5
V gene: TRBV5-1
CDR3 DNA: TGCGCCAGCAGCTCGATTAGGACAGGATCCGCAGAGACCCAGTACTTC
CDR3 protein: CASSSIRTGSAETQYF

clone size: .
D gene: TRBD1
J gene: TRBJ2-1
V gene: TRBV29-1
CDR3 DNA: TGCAGCGTTGAAGAGGACAGGTACAATGAGCAGTTCTTC
CDR3 protein: CSVEEDRYNEQFF

clone size: once
D gene: TRBD1
J gene: TRBJ2-5
V gene: TRBV15
CDR3 DNA: TGTGCCACGGGACAGGGACTGCAAGAGACCCAGTACTTC
CDR3 protein: CATGQGLQETQYF

clone size: .
D gene: .
J gene: TRBJ2-1
V gene: TRBV19
CDR3 DNA: TGTGCCAGTAGTATAGATCGCTTCGTAGGGATGCCCTACAATGAGCAGTTCTTC
CDR3 protein: CASSIDRFVGMPYNEQFF

clone size: .
D gene: .
J gene: TRBJ2-3
V gene: TRBV11-3
CDR3 DNA: TGTGCCAGCAGCTTAGGGGCGGTGGATACGCAGTATTTT
CDR3 protein: CASSLGAVDTQYF

clone size: .
D gene: TRBD1
J gene: TRBJ2-5
V gene: TRBV5-6
CDR3 DNA: TGTGCCAGCAACCCTAGACAGGGAAAAGAGACCCAGTACTTC
CDR3 protein: CASNPRQGKETQYF

clone size: .
D gene: TRBD1
J gene: TRBJ1-1
V gene: TRBV27
CDR3 DNA: TGTGCCAGCAGTTTATCCGGGACAGGGGTTGACACTGAAGCTTTCTTT
CDR3 protein: CASSLSGTGVDTEAFF

clone size: once
D gene: TRBD1
J gene: TRBJ2-7
V gene: TRBV7-8
CDR3 DNA: TGTGCCAGCAGCTTAGCGGGACAGCCCTACGAGCAGTACTTC
CDR3 protein: CASSLAGQPYEQYF

clone size: .
D gene: TRBD1
J gene: TRBJ2-7
V gene: TRBV6-5
CDR3 DNA: TGTGCCAGCAGTTACTCGAGGGGACAGGGACACTACGAGCAGTACTTC
CDR3 protein: CASSYSRGQGHYEQYF

clone size: .
D gene: TRBD1
J gene: TRBJ1-2
V gene: TRBV5-1
CDR3 DNA: TGCGCCAGCGGCCCCGACGAGGGGGCGAGCTATGGCTACACCTTC
CDR3 protein: CASGPDEGASYGYTF

clone size: .
D gene: .
J gene: TRBJ1-2
V gene: TRBV30
CDR3 DNA: TGTGCCTGGAGTGTACAAGCGGGGAACTATGGCTACACCTTC
CDR3 protein: CAWSVQAGNYGYTF

clone size: .
D gene: TRBD1
J gene: TRBJ1-2
V gene: TRBV7-2
CDR3 DNA: TGTGCCAGCAGCTCCGACAGGGGGCGAAACTATGGCTACACCTTC
CDR3 protein: CASSSDRGRNYGYTF

clone size: .
D gene: .
J gene: TRBJ1-1
V gene: TRBV2
CDR3 DNA: TGTGCCAGCAGTGAGGAGGGGTCGGGCACTGAAGCTTTCTTT
CDR3 protein: CASSEEGSGTEAFF

clone size: .
D gene: TRBD2
J gene: TRBJ2-1
V gene: TRBV29-1
CDR3 DNA: TGCAGCGTTGCGAGCGGGAGGGCGAGTAATGAGCAGTTCTTC
CDR3 protein: CSVASGRASNEQFF

clone size: few
D gene: TRBD2
J gene: TRBJ2-5
V gene: TRBV18
CDR3 DNA: TGTGCCAGCTCACCACCGCTCAGCGGGGGGGCTTGGGAGACCCAGTACTTC
CDR3 protein: CASSPPLSGGAWETQYF

clone size: .
D gene: .
J gene: TRBJ2-7
V gene: TRBV5-1
CDR3 DNA: TGCGCCAGCAAGGGGGGGACAGGACCCTACGAGCAGTACTTC
CDR3 protein: CASKGGTGPYEQYF

clone size: once
D gene: .
J gene: TRBJ1-5
V gene: TRBV19
CDR3 DNA: TGTGCCAGTAGTCCTCAGGGGAGAGGGTCGAATCAGCCCCAGCATTTT
CDR3 protein: CASSPQGRGSNQPQHF

clone size: .
D gene: .
J gene: TRBJ2-2
V gene: TRBV5-1
CDR3 DNA: TGCGCCAGCAGCTTGGCCGGCAGGGGGAACACCGGGGAGCTGTTTTTT
CDR3 protein: CASSLAGRGNTGELFF

clone size: .
D gene: .
J gene: TRBJ2-6
V gene: TRBV11-2
CDR3 DNA: TGTGCCAGCAACAGACTGCGACTGGGCAACGTCCTGACTTTC
CDR3 protein: CASNRLRLGNVLTF

clone size: medium-sized
D gene: .
J gene: TRBJ1-6
V gene: TRBV7-9
CDR3 DNA: TGTGCCAGCAGCTTATCGGCAGGAGGTTCACCCCTCCACTTT
CDR3 protein: CASSLSAGGSPLHF

clone size: .
D gene: TRBD1
J gene: TRBJ2-7
V gene: TRBV7-2
CDR3 DNA: TGTGCCAGCAGCTCGGACAGGGGGCGCGAGCAGTACTTC
CDR3 protein: CASSSDRGREQYF

clone size: .
D gene: .
J gene: TRBJ2-5
V gene: TRBV11-2
CDR3 DNA: TGTGCCAGCAGCTTAGGGGATCGTGAGACCCAGTACTTC
CDR3 protein: CASSLGDRETQYF

clone size: .
D gene: .
J gene: TRBJ2-7
V gene: TRBV21-1
CDR3 DNA: TGTGCCAGCAGCGCTGAAGTGGGGACTAGAGCCTACGAGCAGTACTTC
CDR3 protein: CASSAEVGTRAYEQYF